This TCR beta chain was identified during a study of CD8 T cells in Susac syndrome. TEMRA cells were enriched by FACS, while CD8+ and CD4+ T cells were obtained through a negative isolation that was performed magnetically. RNA, at about 0.45 to 1 ug, was reverse transcribed with random hexamers. TCRdb independently ran MiXCR on the immunoSEQ multiplex PCR reads; one entry per CDR3 protein. Among under 80,000 distinct CDR3 sequences listed, over 85% were seen once. The germline gives CDR1 MNHEY, CDR2 SMNVEV (reference sequence). V was shortened by 4 bases and J by 2 bases, with 13 bases between the two germline ends. There are 15 residues in the CDR3.

The chain couples TRBV27 to TRBJ2-3, with no clear D. The sequencing sample was made of CD8+ T cells from PBMCs. This receptor was identified in a human donor with multiple sclerosis. The CDR3 sequence: CASSSGPPATDTQYF. The CDR3 DNA reads as TGTGCCAGCAGTTCTGGACCCCCGGCCACAGATACGCAGTATTTT.